This entry features one T cell receptor (beta chain) sequence. The sample contains more than one DNA sequence encoding this CDR3. The record originates from a study of blood T cell repertoires in COVID-19. This CDR3 comprises 12 residues. V lost 5 bases and J 1 base, leaving 5 bases between the germline ends. CDR1 and CDR2 from the germline V gene are SGHAT and FQNNGV. Assay used: immunoSEQ multiplex PCR; TCRdb lists only in-frame clones, some missing. The sample has hundreds of thousands of clones; 88% are singletons. The origin of this receptor is a woman aged 40-49 years with acute COVID-19. What was sequenced was PBMCs or T cells enriched from blood (not recorded which). V gene TRBV11-2 combines with J gene TRBJ1-2, with D unclear. The CDR3 sequence is CASSRGNYGYTF. The DNA for the CDR3 is TGTGCCAGCAGCCGAGGTAACTATGGCTACACCTTC.